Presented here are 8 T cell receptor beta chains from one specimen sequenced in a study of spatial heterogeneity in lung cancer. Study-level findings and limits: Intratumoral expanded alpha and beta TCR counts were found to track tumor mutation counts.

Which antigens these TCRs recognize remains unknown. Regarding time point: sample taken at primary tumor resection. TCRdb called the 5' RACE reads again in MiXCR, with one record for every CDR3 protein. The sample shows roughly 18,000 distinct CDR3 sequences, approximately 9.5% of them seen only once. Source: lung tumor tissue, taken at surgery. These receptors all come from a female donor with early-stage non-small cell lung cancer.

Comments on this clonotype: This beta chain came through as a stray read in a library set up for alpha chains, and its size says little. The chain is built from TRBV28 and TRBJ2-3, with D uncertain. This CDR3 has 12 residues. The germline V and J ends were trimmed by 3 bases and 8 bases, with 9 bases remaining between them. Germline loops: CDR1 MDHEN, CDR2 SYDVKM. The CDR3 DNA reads TGTGCCAGCAGTTTCGAAAGAACTACGCAGTATTTT. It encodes CASSFERTTQYF.

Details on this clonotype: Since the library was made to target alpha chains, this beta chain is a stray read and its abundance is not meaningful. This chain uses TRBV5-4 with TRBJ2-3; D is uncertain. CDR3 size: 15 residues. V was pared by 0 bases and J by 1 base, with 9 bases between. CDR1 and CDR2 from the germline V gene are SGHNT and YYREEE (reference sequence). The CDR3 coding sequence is TGTGCCAGCAGCTTGGACCAAGGACGCACAGATACGCAGTATTTT. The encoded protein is CASSLDQGRTDTQYF. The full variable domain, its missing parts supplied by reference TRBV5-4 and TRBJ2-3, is ETGVTQSPTHLIKTRGQQVTLRCSSQSGHNTVSWYQQALGQGPQFIFQYYREEENGRGNFPPRFSGLQFPNYSSELNVNALELDDSALYLCASSLDQGRTDTQYFGPGTRLTVL.

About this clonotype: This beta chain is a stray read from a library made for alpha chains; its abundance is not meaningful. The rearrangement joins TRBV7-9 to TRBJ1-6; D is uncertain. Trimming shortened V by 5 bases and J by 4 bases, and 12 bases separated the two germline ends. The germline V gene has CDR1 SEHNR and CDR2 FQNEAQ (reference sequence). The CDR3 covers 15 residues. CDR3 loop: CASSHSGQYNSPLHF. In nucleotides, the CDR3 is TGTGCCAGCAGCCACTCGGGCCAATATAATTCACCCCTCCACTTT.

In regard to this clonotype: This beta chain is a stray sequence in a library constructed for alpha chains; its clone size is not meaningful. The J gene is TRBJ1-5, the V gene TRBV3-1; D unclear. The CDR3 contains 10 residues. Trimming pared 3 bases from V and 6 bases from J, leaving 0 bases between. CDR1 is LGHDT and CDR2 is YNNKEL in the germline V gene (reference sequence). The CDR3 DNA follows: TGTGCCAGCAGCCATCAGCCCCAGCATTTT. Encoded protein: CASSHQPQHF.

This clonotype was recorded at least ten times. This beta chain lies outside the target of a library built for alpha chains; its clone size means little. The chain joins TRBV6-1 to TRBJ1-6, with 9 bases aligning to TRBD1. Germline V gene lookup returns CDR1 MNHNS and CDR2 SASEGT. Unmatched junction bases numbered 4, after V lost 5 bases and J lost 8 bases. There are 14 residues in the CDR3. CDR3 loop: CASSLRDRDSPLHF. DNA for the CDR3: TGTGCCAGCAGTCTTCGGGACAGGGATTCACCCCTCCACTTT.

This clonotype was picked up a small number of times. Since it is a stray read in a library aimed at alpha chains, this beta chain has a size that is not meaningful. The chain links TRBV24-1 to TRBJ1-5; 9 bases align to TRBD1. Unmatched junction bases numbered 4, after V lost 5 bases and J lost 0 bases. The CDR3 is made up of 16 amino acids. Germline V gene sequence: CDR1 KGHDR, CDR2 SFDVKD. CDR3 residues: CATSGGQGFSNQPQHF. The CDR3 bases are TGTGCCACCAGTGGGGGACAGGGATTTAGCAATCAGCCCCAGCATTTT.

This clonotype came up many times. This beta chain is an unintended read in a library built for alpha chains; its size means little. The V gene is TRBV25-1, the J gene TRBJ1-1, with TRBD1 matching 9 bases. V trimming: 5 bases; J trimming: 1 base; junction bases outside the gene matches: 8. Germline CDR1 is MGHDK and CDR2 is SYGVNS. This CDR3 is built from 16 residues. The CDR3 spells CASSNTGGRGNTEAFF. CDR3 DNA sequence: TGTGCCAGCAGTAACACAGGGGGCAGGGGGAACACTGAAGCTTTCTTT. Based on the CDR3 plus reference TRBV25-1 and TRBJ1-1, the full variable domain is EADIYQTPRYLVIGTGKKITLECSQTMGHDKMYWYQQDPGMELHLIHYSYGVNSTEKGDLSSESTVSRIRTEHFPLTLESARPSHTSQYLCASSNTGGRGNTEAFFGQGTRLTVV.

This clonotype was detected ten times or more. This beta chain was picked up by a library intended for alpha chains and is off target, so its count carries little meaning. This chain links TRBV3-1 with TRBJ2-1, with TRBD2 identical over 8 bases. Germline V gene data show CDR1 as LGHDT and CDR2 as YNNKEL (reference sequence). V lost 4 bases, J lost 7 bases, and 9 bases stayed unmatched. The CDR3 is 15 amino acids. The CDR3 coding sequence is TGTGCCAGCAGCCGTCAACCGTCGGGGGGGAATGAGCAGTTCTTC. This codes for CASSRQPSGGNEQFF.